The present TCR beta chain was sequenced within a study of tumor-infiltrating lymphocytes in primary liver carcinoma. Total RNA amounting to around 530 ng was the source from which TCR beta cDNA was made with a constant-region primer. The TCR beta library was amplified through three nested multiplex PCR rounds in a modified ARM-PCR procedure. Rounds one and two of PCR, each of 10 to 11 cycles, were primed with TRBV1-TRBV30 forward primers and a C-beta reverse primer. MiXCR was run by TCRdb on the multiplex PCR reads, yielding one entry per CDR3 protein. The data contain some 100,000 distinct CDR3 sequences, around 73% of them singletons. The germline CDR1 and CDR2 sequences are MNHEY and SVGAGI. The ends were cut back, 5 bases at V and 6 bases at J, with 13 bases in the middle. This CDR3 contains 13 residues. Co-extracting RNA and DNA was done with about 17-31 mg of unsorted bulk tissue as input.

What was sequenced was liver tumor tissue from sampling region 2. Indicated subset: tumor region T2, inferior pole. The chain employs TRBV6-5 and TRBJ1-2; D is perhaps TRBD1 (5 bases). The sequence came from a woman in her sixties or seventies with primary liver carcinoma and hepatitis B virus infection. The CDR3 reads CASSIPPRDGYTF. The DNA for the CDR3 is TGTGCCAGCAGTATACCCCCCAGGGATGGCTACACCTTC.